This TCR beta chain is drawn from a study of T cell repertoires in cytomegalovirus infection. Whole-study context: Public TCR beta signatures marked donors with CMV infection and the matching HLA.

The CDR3 extends over 14 amino acids. Germline assignment: CDR1 SGHVS and CDR2 FQNEAQ. V lost 1 base, J lost 2 bases, and 6 bases lay in between. TCRdb redid the calling of the reads with MiXCR, one entry per CDR3 protein. The sample contains roughly 150,000 distinct CDR3 sequences, 20% to 25% of which appear only once. As concerns this clonotype: Its specificity is not known.

The study, taken as a whole, reports: Summed frequency of public TCR beta families distinguished CMV carriers with the relevant HLA. The ex vivo response was dominated by HLA-C-restricted CMV-specific TCR beta clonotypes.

The sequence was collected from a human donor in good health (CMV status not recorded). Some clones in this sample may be carry-over from other donors' samples. The chain joins TRBV7-8 to TRBJ2-1, with D unresolved. This specimen consisted of CD8+ T cells from cultured PBMCs, obtained from culture after CMV antigen stimulation. The CDR3 loop reads CASSLEGAYNEQFF. In DNA, the CDR3 is TGTGCCAGCAGCTTAGAAGGAGCCTACAATGAGCAGTTCTTC.